What follows is one T cell receptor (beta chain) and its context. The trim removed 10 bases at V and 1 base at J, leaving 10 bases unmatched. The CDR3 contains 17 residues. The germline V gene encodes CDR1 SEHNR and CDR2 FQNEAQ (reference sequence). This specimen comes from a study of patients and donors after allogeneic stem cell transplantation. Via MiXCR, TCRdb re-called the RT-PCR reads, giving one row per CDR3 protein. The table has roughly 960,000 distinct CDR3 sequences, over 15% seen once. What was sequenced was blood, either unsorted or a sorted T cell fraction (not recorded which). The chain couples TRBV7-9 to TRBJ2-2, with 12 bases identical to TRBD2. The sequence was collected from a human donor who was either an allogeneic HSCT recipient or a stem cell or donor lymphocyte infusion donor (not recorded which). It is not recorded whose cells these are; they may come from a transplant donor. CDR3 coding DNA: TGTGCCATCCTACTGACTAGCGGGGGCCGGAACACCGGGGAGCTGTTTTTT. It specifies CAILLTSGGRNTGELFF.